These 9 T cell receptor beta chains were sequenced from one sample in a study of cytomegalovirus exposure and HLA in healthy donors. The repertoire was sequenced with immunoSEQ multiplex PCR; TCRdb's copy has only in-frame clones and lacks some. The table lists under 350,000 clones, 65% to 90% of them singletons. Sequencing was performed on PBMCs. The receptors here all came from a woman aged 18-29 years in good health and CMV-seronegative.

The rearrangement joins TRBV30 to TRBJ1-3; D gene ambiguous. The CDR3 has 14 amino acids. Trimming took 3 bases from V and 3 from J, leaving 12 bases between them. The germline V gene encodes CDR1 GTSNPN and CDR2 SVGIG (reference sequence). CDR3 sequence: CAWRIVGVGNTIYF. CDR3 DNA: TGTGCCTGGAGGATCGTGGGAGTTGGAAACACCATATATTTT.

The chain combines TRBV6-1 with TRBJ2-7, with TRBD2 matching 10 bases. The CDR3 covers 13 residues. The trim removed 9 bases at V and 6 bases at J, leaving 8 bases unmatched. Germline V lookup: CDR1 MNHNS, CDR2 SASEGT. The CDR3: CASMLAGALEQYF. Written as DNA, the CDR3 is TGTGCCAGTATGCTAGCGGGAGCTCTCGAGCAGTACTTC.

The V gene is TRBV30, the J gene TRBJ2-4, with D uncertain. Trimming left V 0 bases short and J 0 bases short, with 9 bases between. Germline V gives CDR1 GTSNPN, CDR2 SVGIG (reference sequence). The CDR3 length is 15 residues. CDR3 sequence reads: CAWSVTQLAKNIQYF. CDR3 coding DNA: TGTGCCTGGAGTGTTACCCAACTAGCCAAAAACATTCAGTACTTC.

The rearrangement joins TRBV27 to TRBJ1-2; D ambiguous. From germline, CDR1 is MNHEY and CDR2 SMNVEV (reference sequence). V dropped 1 base and J dropped 8 bases, with 14 bases sitting between them. This CDR3 spans 14 amino acids. CDR3 sequence reads: CASSLLGGLAGYTF. Written as DNA, the CDR3 is TGTGCCAGCAGTTTATTGGGCGGCCTAGCGGGCTACACCTTC.

This clone was observed once. The gene calls are TRBV15 and TRBJ2-6; 7 positions match TRBD2. J was trimmed by 0 bases and V by 3 bases; bases with no gene match: 5. In germline, CDR1 is LNHNV, CDR2 YYDKDF (reference sequence). The CDR3 covers 17 residues. CDR3 loop: CATSSGRYSSGANVLTF. The CDR3 coding sequence is TGTGCCACCAGCAGCGGGAGGTACTCCTCTGGGGCCAACGTCCTGACTTTC. Supplemented by reference TRBV15 and TRBJ2-6, the full variable domain reads DAMVIQNPRYQVTQFGKPVTLSCSQTLNHNVMYWYQQKSSQAPKLLFHYYDKDFNNEADTPDNFQSRRPNTSFCFLDIRSPGLGDTAMYLCATSSGRYSSGANVLTFGAGSRLTVL.

The chain uses TRBV7-9 and TRBJ2-7; D uncertain. This CDR3 is built from 12 residues. Germline V gene lookup returns CDR1 SEHNR and CDR2 FQNEAQ (reference sequence). V shed 6 bases and J shed 0 bases, with 6 bases lying between them. Written as DNA, the CDR3 is TGTGCCAGCAGTTTTATCTCCTACGAGCAGTACTTC. This sequence encodes CASSFISYEQYF.

The chain couples TRBV27 to TRBJ1-1, with 7 bases fitting TRBD1. Germline V gives CDR1 MNHEY, CDR2 SMNVEV (reference sequence). The V segment lost 3 bases and the J segment 9 bases; nucleotides outside the gene matches: 10. There are 14 residues in the CDR3. The DNA of the CDR3 is TGTGCCAGCAGTTTGGACAGGCAGGTTCGGAAAGCTTTCTTT. Protein: CASSLDRQVRKAFF.

The rearrangement links TRBV25-1 to TRBJ1-5; D is undetermined. CDR3 length: 13 amino acids. V lost 2 bases and J 4 bases, leaving 6 bases between the germline ends. Germline assignment: CDR1 MGHDK and CDR2 SYGVNS. CDR3 DNA: TGTGCCAGCAGTGAACAGATAAATCAGCCCCAGCATTTT. Translation gives CASSEQINQPQHF.

The genes are TRBV5-6 and TRBJ2-2; no definite D call. Germline V lookup: CDR1 SGHDT, CDR2 YYEEEE. The ends were cut back, 0 bases at V and 0 bases at J, with 12 bases in the middle. This CDR3 is 17 amino acids long. In DNA form, the CDR3 reads TGTGCCAGCAGCTTGGTTGTCGGCAGGACGAACACCGGGGAGCTGTTTTTT. The encoded protein is CASSLVVGRTNTGELFF.